The rows below give T cell receptor beta chains drawn from one sample of a study of T-cell reconstitution after alpha-beta-depleted transplantation in children. Using its own MiXCR run on the PCR reads, TCRdb lists one record per CDR3 protein. The table lists about 610,000 distinct CDR3 sequences, more than 9% of them singletons, with about 4% in the top ten. The specimen was PBMCs from the stem cell graft donor, collected from the stem cell graft. The receptors stem from a human donor who donated a stem cell graft to a child with acute myeloid leukemia. CDR3s include the opening cysteine and the closing phenylalanine or tryptophan. A D gene is named only where the DNA matches it firmly. Some rows have no size entry. The others give once, few or many, or a class for an expanded clone.

v_call	d_call	clone_size	j_call	cdr3_length	cdr3_nt	cdr3_aa
TRBV10-3	TRBD1	few	TRBJ2-2	16	TGTGCCATCAGTGAGTTCGGACAGGGAAACACCGGGGAGCTGTTTTTT	CAISEFGQGNTGELFF
TRBV4-2	TRBD2	NA	TRBJ2-3	16	TGTGCCAGCAGACTCTCCCCCAGCGGGGACACAGATACGCAGTATTTT	CASRLSPSGDTDTQYF
TRBV20-1	NA	few	TRBJ2-3	14	TGCAGTGCTAGAGGGGCCTATAGCACAGATACGCAGTATTTT	CSARGAYSTDTQYF
TRBV14	TRBD2	NA	TRBJ2-7	15	TGTGCCAGCAGCCAAGGGCGGGGGGCCAGGTCCGAGCAGTACTTC	CASSQGRGARSEQYF
TRBV28	TRBD1	few	TRBJ2-5	17	TGTGCCAGCAGCACCCGTTGGGACAGGGGGCGACTGGAGACCCAGTACTTC	CASSTRWDRGRLETQYF
TRBV29-1	TRBD2	NA	TRBJ2-1	15	TGCAGCGTTGTTGGGCTAGCGGGGGGTAACGATGAGCAGTTCTTC	CSVVGLAGGNDEQFF
TRBV9	TRBD2	NA	TRBJ2-1	16	TGTGCCAGCAGCTCGGGACTAGCGGGAGCGGACAATGAGCAGTTCTTC	CASSSGLAGADNEQFF
TRBV11-1	TRBD2	many	TRBJ2-1	18	TGTGCCAGCAGCTTAAGGGCTAGCGGGGGTAGCTCCTACAATGAGCAGTTCTTC	CASSLRASGGSSYNEQFF
TRBV28	NA	NA	TRBJ2-4	14	TGTGCCAGCAGTTGGATGCCCGATTCGAACATTCAGTACTTC	CASSWMPDSNIQYF
TRBV12-3/TRBV12-4	NA	many	TRBJ2-5	13	TGTGCCAGCAGCACAACAGGGGAGGGGACCCAGTACTTC	CASSTTGEGTQYF
TRBV15	NA	NA	TRBJ2-7	15	TGTGCCACCAGCAGAGGAAGAGAGGTGGCTTACGAGCAGTACTTC	CATSRGREVAYEQYF
TRBV9	TRBD1	NA	TRBJ2-2	15	TGTGCCAGCAGCGACCAGGGGGCGGTGAGAGGGGAGCTGTTTTTT	CASSDQGAVRGELFF
TRBV6-1	NA	few	TRBJ1-5	17	TGTGCCAGCAGTGTTCAGACAGGCCCGAAGAGCAATCAGCCCCAGCATTTT	CASSVQTGPKSNQPQHF
TRBV5-1	TRBD1	NA	TRBJ1-4	15	TGCGCCAGCAGCTTGATCTCGGGACAGTCAGAGAAACTGTTTTTT	CASSLISGQSEKLFF
TRBV30	NA	many	TRBJ2-3	15	TGTGCCTGTCCATGGGTTAGCGGAAACACAGATACGCAGTATTTT	CACPWVSGNTDTQYF
TRBV20-1	NA	few	TRBJ2-1	15	TGCAGTGCTATATTCCCGCACGGACAGAGGAATGAGCAGTTCTTC	CSAIFPHGQRNEQFF
TRBV20-1	NA	NA	TRBJ2-5	18	TGCAGTGCTAGAGATCCCGCTTTTATCATGGGGGCCCAAGAGACCCAGTACTTC	CSARDPAFIMGAQETQYF
TRBV28	TRBD2	few	TRBJ2-7	16	TGTGCCAGCACCCTGGGACTAGCGGGACCCCCCTCCGAGCAGTACTTC	CASTLGLAGPPSEQYF
TRBV2	NA	NA	TRBJ1-3	11	TGTGCCACCAACTCTGGAAACACCATATATTTT	CATNSGNTIYF
TRBV18	NA	many	TRBJ1-4	14	TGTGCCAGCTCACCGGGAAGCCCTAATGAAAAACTGTTTTTT	CASSPGSPNEKLFF
TRBV7-6	NA	many	TRBJ2-1	12	TGTGCCAGCAGCTTAGCGTGGGGAGAGCAGTTCTTC	CASSLAWGEQFF
TRBV7-6	NA	once	TRBJ1-6	16	TGTGCCAGCAGCCCGCGGGGGGGTTCGTATAATTCACCCCTCCACTTT	CASSPRGGSYNSPLHF
TRBV20-1	NA	NA	TRBJ2-1	15	TGCAGTGCTAGTAGGTTGGGAGTCGGCTACAATGAGCAGTTCTTC	CSASRLGVGYNEQFF
TRBV20-1	NA	few	TRBJ1-2	14	TGCAGTGCTCCCTCCGGGGGGCCAGCGGGTGGCTACACCTTC	CSAPSGGPAGGYTF
TRBV2	NA	NA	TRBJ2-2	14	TGTGCCAGCAGGTTTACCGGGGGTACCGGGGAGCTGTTTTTT	CASRFTGGTGELFF
TRBV2	NA	NA	TRBJ2-2	13	TGTGCCGGCAGGACGGCGAACACCGGGGAGCTGTTTTTT	CAGRTANTGELFF
TRBV28	NA	few	TRBJ1-5	12	TGTGCCAGCAGTTTCGGGATCCAGCCCCAGCATTTT	CASSFGIQPQHF
TRBV5-1	TRBD2	NA	TRBJ2-1	15	TGCGCCAGCAGCCGTAGCGGGGACTCCTACAATGAGCAGTTCTTC	CASSRSGDSYNEQFF
TRBV12-3/TRBV12-4	NA	NA	TRBJ2-1	13	TGTGCCAGCAGTCCCAGGGGAGACAATGAGCAGTTCTTC	CASSPRGDNEQFF
TRBV5-4	NA	NA	TRBJ2-1	14	TGTGCCAGCAGCTTGTTGTTAGGATCAAATGAGCAGTTTTTC	CASSLLLGSNEQFF
TRBV20-1	TRBD1	many	TRBJ2-5	14	TGCAGTGCTAGAGATAGACAGGGAAAGGAGACCCAGTACTTC	CSARDRQGKETQYF
TRBV12-3/TRBV12-4	NA	NA	TRBJ2-1	14	TGTGCCAGCAGTTTTGGGACCCTAAAAGGGGAGCAGTTCTTC	CASSFGTLKGEQFF
TRBV21-1	NA	NA	TRBJ1-2	16	TGTGCCAGCAGCAAAGCGCACTACAGGGAAGGCTATGGCTACACCTTC	CASSKAHYREGYGYTF
TRBV25-1	NA	NA	TRBJ1-1	12	TGTGCCGACGGGCTAGGCGTCACTGAAGCTTTCTTT	CADGLGVTEAFF
TRBV5-1	NA	NA	TRBJ2-5	14	TGCGCCAGCAAACCCACTAGCAGCCAAGAGACCCAGTACTTC	CASKPTSSQETQYF
TRBV28	TRBD2	NA	TRBJ2-4	16	TGTGCCAGCAGACCCCTCGGACTAGCCGGCAAAAACATTCAGTACTTC	CASRPLGLAGKNIQYF
TRBV20-1	TRBD2	many	TRBJ2-7	14	TGCAGTGCTAGACTAGCGGGATTTACGAGCAAGCAGTACTTC	CSARLAGFTSKQYF
TRBV20-1	NA	NA	TRBJ2-3	14	TGCAGTGCTAGAGCCGGGAGCGAGACAGATACGCAGTATTTT	CSARAGSETDTQYF
TRBV19	NA	NA	TRBJ2-5	13	TGTGCCAGTAGTGGCCCCAACCAAGAGACCCAGTACTTC	CASSGPNQETQYF
TRBV20-1	NA	NA	TRBJ2-3	14	TGCAGTGCAGCCCGCCTCGGGAGCACAGATACGCAGTATTTT	CSAARLGSTDTQYF
TRBV7-3	NA	NA	TRBJ1-1	15	TGTGCCAGCAGCTTCACCGGGACCCAGAACACTGAAGCTTTCTTT	CASSFTGTQNTEAFF
TRBV20-1	NA	many	TRBJ1-2	11	TGCAGTGCTAGTTCAAACTATGGCTACACCTTC	CSASSNYGYTF
TRBV7-2	NA	many	TRBJ2-3	16	TGTGCCAGCAGCCGAGGGGGGACTACTGACACAGATACGCAGTATTTT	CASSRGGTTDTDTQYF
TRBV21-1	NA	NA	TRBJ1-2	11	TGTGCGAGGAGGGTCGGCTATGGCTACACCTTC	CARRVGYGYTF
TRBV5-1	NA	NA	TRBJ1-1	13	TGCGCCAGCAGCTACAGGACAGACACTGAAGCTTTCTTT	CASSYRTDTEAFF
TRBV28	TRBD2	NA	TRBJ2-1	15	TGTGCCAGCAGTTTGGGGACTAGCGGAACAGATGAGCAGTTCTTC	CASSLGTSGTDEQFF
TRBV11-1	NA	NA	TRBJ2-1	15	TGTGCCAGCAGGTTTATAAGAGGAACCTACAATGAGCAGTTCTTC	CASRFIRGTYNEQFF
TRBV29-1	NA	NA	TRBJ1-1	14	TGCAGCGCTCTTCAACTCTTGCGGAACACTGAAGCTTTCTTT	CSALQLLRNTEAFF
TRBV7-2	TRBD1	many	TRBJ2-7	14	TGTGCCAGCAGCTCGAACGACAGGGTTGGGGAGCAGTACTTC	CASSSNDRVGEQYF
TRBV24-1	TRBD1	many	TRBJ2-5	14	TGTGCCACCAGTGATGCGGACAGGGTCGAGACCCAGTACTTC	CATSDADRVETQYF
TRBV10-3	TRBD1	NA	TRBJ2-1	14	TGTGCCATCAGTGAGGAAGGGGGCAGAAATGAGCAGTTCTTC	CAISEEGGRNEQFF
TRBV2	TRBD2	NA	TRBJ2-7	16	TGTGCCAGCAGTGATCCGACTAGCGGGAGTATTGGCGAGCAGTACTTC	CASSDPTSGSIGEQYF
TRBV5-1	NA	few	TRBJ2-5	13	TGCGCCAGCAGCTTGGAGGGTTGGGAGACCCAGTACTTC	CASSLEGWETQYF
TRBV4-2	TRBD2	NA	TRBJ2-6	16	TGTGCCAGCAGCCTCGGGGGGGAATCTGGGGCCAACGTCCTGACTTTC	CASSLGGESGANVLTF
TRBV7-3	NA	NA	TRBJ2-1	13	TGTGCCAGCAGCTTTAACCCCTACAATGAGCAGTTCTTC	CASSFNPYNEQFF
TRBV5-1	TRBD2	few	TRBJ2-1	16	TGCGCCAGCAGCATGACCGGGACTATTTATCTGAATGAGCAGTTCTTC	CASSMTGTIYLNEQFF
TRBV12-3/TRBV12-4	TRBD2	many	TRBJ2-7	15	TGTGCCAGCAGCCTAGCGGGAGGGCCGAGTTACGAGCAGTACTTC	CASSLAGGPSYEQYF